This T cell receptor beta chain is drawn from a study of cytomegalovirus exposure and HLA in healthy donors. Study summary: A previous analysis identified 100 million to 120 million unique TCR beta sequences derived from 180 million or so T cells. Study conclusions and caveats: In vitro confirmation showed a few CMV-associated chains to be CMV antigen specific. The study found most TCR sequences rare, yet found some public TCRs in many donors.

Germline V CDR1 and CDR2: SGHVS, FQNEAQ. Trimming cost V 2 bases and J 2 bases, with 10 bases left between them. This CDR3 comprises 14 residues. The PCR made use of 60 Vbeta and 13 Jbeta primers. Assay used: immunoSEQ multiplex PCR; TCRdb lists only in-frame clones, some missing. This sample has some 150,000 clones, with around 80% found just once. This clone was seen only once. Its specificity is unknown. The source of this sequence is a man aged 40-55 years in good health and CMV-seronegative. The genes are TRBV7-8 and TRBJ2-7; the D gene is possibly TRBD1 (5 bases). The material sequenced was PBMCs. CDR3 nucleotides: TGTGCCAGCAGCTTACCCAGGGTCCCCTACGAGCAGTACTTC. Translated: CASSLPRVPYEQYF.